The 32 T cell receptor beta chains listed next were all sequenced from one sample in a study of T cell responses to AZD1222 COVID-19 vaccine. Profiled with immunoSEQ multiplex PCR; TCRdb holds only in-frame clones, not every one. Of approximately 140,000 clones in the sample, 90% to 95% are singletons; the top ten hold approximately 4.3%. This specimen was peripheral blood, taken 28 days after the second AZD1222 dose. These receptor sequences come from an adult who received the AZD1222 COVID-19 vaccine.

V gene TRBV5-4 combines with J gene TRBJ2-7; 8 positions match TRBD2. Germline CDR1 SGHNT, CDR2 YYREEE (reference sequence). This CDR3 region has 17 residues. The ends lost 2 bases at V and 1 base at J; junction bases unmatched: 11. The CDR3 DNA sequence: TGTGCCAGCAGCTTCAGGTCGAGCGGGAGTTTATCCTACGAGCAGTACTTC. As protein: CASSFRSSGSLSYEQYF.

The V call is TRBV7-6, the J call TRBJ2-1; 11 bases match TRBD2. The CDR3 has 16 residues. V lost 3 bases to trimming and J lost 2 bases; unmatched junction nucleotides: 3. Germline V gene sequence: CDR1 SGHVS, CDR2 FNYEAQ. In DNA form, the CDR3 reads TGTGCCAGCAGCTTCGGACTAGCGGGCACCTACAATGAGCAGTTCTTC. It codes for CASSFGLAGTYNEQFF.

The rearrangement links TRBV6-5 to TRBJ2-1; tentatively, D is TRBD1 or TRBD2 (5 bases each). CDR1 and CDR2 from the germline V gene are MNHEY and SVGAGI. The CDR3 runs to 14 residues. V was cut by 1 base and J by 8 bases, with 12 bases left in between. The CDR3 here is CASSYFGDRDEQFF. The CDR3 DNA sequence: TGTGCCAGCAGTTACTTCGGGGACCGGGATGAGCAGTTCTTC.

The chain combines TRBV27 with TRBJ1-6; D unclear. The CDR3 contains 15 residues. Germline CDR1 MNHEY, CDR2 SMNVEV (reference sequence). The V and J ends lost 4 bases and 0 bases respectively, with 7 bases between them. CDR3: CASSSVSSYNSPLHF. In nucleotides, the CDR3 is TGTGCCAGCAGTTCCGTCAGCTCCTATAATTCACCCCTCCACTTT.

The chain has TRBV4-2 and TRBJ2-3, with 8 bases fitting TRBD1. Germline-derived CDR1 and CDR2 are LGHNA and YNFKEQ. Trimming took 3 bases from V and 1 from J; bases not matched to a gene: 24. There are 22 residues in the CDR3. The CDR3 sequence: CASSHPAPDRVTPNRGTDTQYF. The CDR3 region has the DNA TGTGCCAGCAGCCACCCCGCCCCGGACAGGGTTACGCCAAATAGGGGCACAGATACGCAGTATTTT.

The chain carries TRBV5-1 and TRBJ2-2, with a tentative D call TRBD1 (5 bases). CDR3 size: 16 residues. The V and J ends lost 4 bases and 7 bases respectively, with 20 bases between them. Germline V gene sequence: CDR1 SGHRS, CDR2 YFSETQ. CDR3: CASSPRPFPDNGELFF. The CDR3 coding sequence is TGCGCCAGCAGCCCGAGACCGTTCCCGGACAACGGGGAGCTGTTTTTT. Drawing the rest from reference TRBV5-1 and TRBJ2-2, the complete variable domain is KAGVTQTPRYLIKTRGQQVTLSCSPISGHRSVSWYQQTPGQGLQFLFEYFSETQRNKGNFPGRFSGRQFSNSRSEMNVSTLELGDSALYLCASSPRPFPDNGELFFGEGSRLTVL.

This clone has only one observation. The chain links TRBV9 to TRBJ2-7, with 10 nucleotides matching TRBD2. The V gene's germline CDR1 is SGDLS and CDR2 YYNGEE. The CDR3 extends over 15 amino acids. Trimming took 1 base from V and 0 from J; bases not matched to a gene: 1. This CDR3 is CASSVLAGGSYEQYF. DNA of the CDR3: TGTGCCAGCAGCGTATTAGCGGGAGGCTCCTACGAGCAGTACTTC.

The V and J genes are TRBV6-6 and TRBJ2-7, with D tentatively TRBD2 (6 bases). Germline V CDR1 and CDR2: MNHNY, SVGAGI (reference sequence). The V gene lost 4 bases and the J gene lost 0 bases, with 13 bases spanning the gap. The CDR3 is 15 amino acids. The CDR3 loop reads CASSSQAGTSYEQYF. The CDR3 DNA sequence: TGTGCCAGCAGTTCCCAGGCGGGGACCTCCTACGAGCAGTACTTC.

V and J are TRBV3-1 (or the pseudogene TRBV3-2) and TRBJ2-7, with 9 positions matching TRBD1. Trimming at V came to 1 base and at J to 5 bases, leaving 9 bases not matched to a gene. The germline CDR1 and CDR2 sequences are LGHDT and YNNKEL (reference sequence). This CDR3 has 16 residues. DNA of the CDR3: TGTGCCAGCAGCCAAGGATCCGGGACAGGGTTCGACGAGCAGTACTTC. Protein: CASSQGSGTGFDEQYF.

This clone was detected once. In DNA, the CDR3 is TGCGCCAGCAGCCAAGCCTGGGGGGTGTTTAATGAAAAACTGTTTTTT. This translates into CASSQAWGVFNEKLFF. V and J are TRBV4-3 and TRBJ1-4; D perhaps matches TRBD1 (5 bases). Trimming removed 1 base at V and 4 bases at J, with 13 bases between. The CDR3 runs to 16 residues. Germline CDR1 LGHNA, CDR2 YSLEER.

The V and J genes are TRBV24-1 and TRBJ1-3, with unresolved D. This CDR3 has 15 amino acids. The V gene lost 6 bases and the J gene lost 0 bases, with 11 bases spanning the gap. Germline-derived CDR1 and CDR2 are KGHDR and SFDVKD. The CDR3 sequence is CATSFSGRSGNTIYF. The CDR3 coding sequence is TGTGCCACCAGTTTCTCAGGCCGCTCTGGAAACACCATATATTTT.

This clone occurred once. This chain links TRBV18 with TRBJ1-1; tentative D call: TRBD1 (5 bases). The CDR3 is 17 amino acids. V lost 7 bases and J 3 bases, leaving 24 bases between the germline ends. Germline V lookup: CDR1 KGHSH, CDR2 LQKENI. CDR3 in DNA: TGTGCCAGCTTTCAAGGGGCTGGGGAGCGTGGTTACACTGAAGCTTTCTTT. Translating gives CASFQGAGERGYTEAFF.

This chain connects TRBV5-6 to TRBJ1-3; D unresolved. Germline lookup yields CDR1 SGHDT and CDR2 YYEEEE. V was trimmed by 4 bases and J by 2 bases, leaving 13 bases between them. CDR3 length: 15 amino acids. CDR3 sequence: CASSLPSSTGNTIYF. The CDR3 bases are TGTGCCAGCAGCCTTCCGAGTTCGACTGGAAACACCATATATTTT.

Turning to this clone: Distinct nucleotide sequences in the sample also encode this CDR3. V gene TRBV4-3 combines with J gene TRBJ1-5; D may be TRBD1 (5 bases). Trimming pared 0 bases from V and 7 bases from J, leaving 7 bases between. Germline loops: CDR1 LGHNA, CDR2 YSLEER. The CDR3 consists of 13 residues. CDR3 sequence reads: CASSQDRGQPQHF. CDR3 nucleotides: TGCGCCAGCAGCCAAGATCGGGGGCAGCCCCAGCATTTT.

This chain joins TRBV27 and TRBJ1-1; D remains ambiguous. Germline-derived CDR1 and CDR2 are MNHEY and SMNVEV (reference sequence). The CDR3 sequence is 17 residues long. V was pared by 5 bases and J by 3 bases, with 22 bases between. CDR3 coding DNA: TGTGCCAGCAGTCCTCTGGAAGGAGGTGCGGTGTACACTGAAGCTTTCTTT. Protein sequence: CASSPLEGGAVYTEAFF.

The chain uses TRBV7-9 and TRBJ1-1, with a possible D match to TRBD1 (5 bases). Germline CDR1 SEHNR, CDR2 FQNEAQ (reference sequence). This CDR3 has 13 residues. Trimming pared 5 bases from V and 5 bases from J, leaving 12 bases between. DNA of the CDR3: TGTGCCAGCAGCGGGGCCTGGGGGACTGAAGCTTTCTTT. Protein product: CASSGAWGTEAFF.

The chain employs TRBV7-2 and TRBJ1-2, with D maybe TRBD1 (6 bases). The CDR3 is 15 amino acids. V was clipped by 5 bases and J by 2 bases, with 15 bases between them. From germline, CDR1 is SGHTA and CDR2 FQGNSA. The CDR3 coding sequence is TGTGCCAGCAGCCACAACCTGGGACAAAACTATGGCTACACCTTC. The encoded protein is CASSHNLGQNYGYTF. The full variable domain, completed using reference TRBV7-2 and TRBJ1-2, is GAGVSQSPSNKVTEKGKDVELRCDPISGHTALYWYRQSLGQGLEFLIYFQGNSAPDKSGLPSDRFSAERTGGSVSTLTIQRTQQEDSAVYLCASSHNLGQNYGYTFGSGTRLTVV.

The genes are TRBV12-2 and TRBJ2-6; the table's TRBD2 call for D was not verified on the DNA. TRBV12-2 is recorded as a pseudogene. The CDR3 runs to 17 residues. The DNA for the CDR3 is TGTGCAAGTCGCCCCACCTCGGGAATGGCTGGGGCCAACGTCCTGACTTTC. Translating it yields CASRPTSGMAGANVLTF.

This chain uses TRBV5-4 with TRBJ2-7, with D uncertain. Trimming shortened V by 4 bases and J by 5 bases, and 16 bases separated the two germline ends. This CDR3 is built from 14 residues. CDR1 is SGHNT and CDR2 is YYREEE in the germline V gene (reference sequence). As DNA, the CDR3 is TGTGCCAGCAGCCCATTGAGTGGGTTTGACGAGCAGTACTTC. Translating it yields CASSPLSGFDEQYF. The whole variable domain, remainder taken from reference TRBV5-4 and TRBJ2-7, is ETGVTQSPTHLIKTRGQQVTLRCSSQSGHNTVSWYQQALGQGPQFIFQYYREEENGRGNFPPRFSGLQFPNYSSELNVNALELDDSALYLCASSPLSGFDEQYFGPGTRLTVT.

The rearrangement joins TRBV4-1 to TRBJ2-1, with a possible D match to TRBD2 (5 bases). The CDR3 length is 16 residues. The V and J ends lost 5 bases and 0 bases respectively, with 14 bases between them. Germline V gene data show CDR1 as MGHRA and CDR2 as YSYEKL. CDR3 residues: CASSGTIGSSYNEQFF. CDR3 bases: TGCGCCAGCAGCGGTACAATAGGGAGCTCCTACAATGAGCAGTTCTTC.

This rearrangement joins TRBV6-2 or TRBV6-3 to TRBJ1-2; TRBD1 matches 7 bases. There are 14 residues in the CDR3. CDR1 and CDR2 (germline): MNHEY, SVGEGT. Unmatched junction bases numbered 8, after V lost 5 bases and J lost 5 bases. The CDR3 region has the DNA TGTGCCAGCAGTCCACAACCAGGGGGATATGGCTACACCTTC. Encoded protein: CASSPQPGGYGYTF.

The gene calls are TRBV5-6 and TRBJ2-4; D may correspond to TRBD1 or TRBD2 (7 bases each). V lost 4 bases, J lost 0 bases, and 14 bases lay in between. This CDR3 region has 16 residues. Per germline, CDR1 SGHDT and CDR2 YYEEEE. CDR3 amino acids: CASSPGGGLAKNIQYF. CDR3 DNA sequence: TGTGCCAGCAGCCCAGGGGGGGGCCTAGCCAAAAACATTCAGTACTTC.

The J gene is TRBJ2-5, the V gene TRBV5-1; perhaps TRBD2 as D (5 bases). The CDR3 has 15 residues. The germline V and J ends were trimmed by 1 base and 2 bases, with 12 bases remaining between them. CDR1 SGHRS and CDR2 YFSETQ come from the germline V gene. The CDR3, as DNA: TGCGCCAGCAGCTTGATGGCAGCGGCTCAAGAGACCCAGTACTTC. Protein: CASSLMAAAQETQYF.

This chain joins TRBV7-9 and TRBJ2-7; D is perhaps TRBD1 (6 bases). The germline gives CDR1 SEHNR, CDR2 FQNEAQ (reference sequence). V shed 7 bases and J shed 6 bases, with 25 bases lying between them. The CDR3 is made up of 16 amino acids. In DNA form, the CDR3 reads TGTGCCAGCACCCAACAGGACCAGGGGAGAATCGCCGAGCAGTACTTC. Translation: CASTQQDQGRIAEQYF.

The rearrangement joins TRBV11-2 to TRBJ1-6; D may be TRBD1 (5 bases). The CDR3 is 16 amino acids. Germline CDR1 and CDR2: SGHAT and FQNNGV. V lost 1 base and J 5 bases, leaving 12 bases between the germline ends. CDR3 DNA: TGTGCCAGCAGCTTAGGGGTTAGGGGCAATAATTCACCCCTCCACTTT. Protein: CASSLGVRGNNSPLHF.

This chain links TRBV11-2 with TRBJ2-1; D is perhaps TRBD2 (5 bases). The CDR3 has 17 residues. Trimming took 0 bases from V and 2 from J, leaving 14 bases between them. The germline V gene encodes CDR1 SGHAT and CDR2 FQNNGV. Here the CDR3 reads CASSLDGPWGAYNEQFF. The CDR3 DNA reads as TGTGCCAGCAGCTTAGATGGACCCTGGGGAGCCTACAATGAGCAGTTCTTC. The full variable domain, in which reference TRBV11-2 and TRBJ2-1 provide the parts outside the CDR3, is EAGVAQSPRYKIIEKRQSVAFWCNPISGHATLYWYQQILGQGPKLLIQFQNNGVVDDSQLPKDRFSAERLKGVDSTLKIQPAKLEDSAVYLCASSLDGPWGAYNEQFFGPGTRLTVL.

The gene calls are TRBV19 and TRBJ2-7; 8 nucleotides match TRBD2. The CDR3 runs 18 residues. Germline CDR1 reads LNHDA; CDR2 reads SQIVND (reference sequence). Germline trimming cut 4 bases from V and 6 bases from J; bases unmatched to any gene: 20. CDR3 residues: CASSTPGLGGGGTSEQYF. For the CDR3, the DNA is TGTGCCAGTAGTACACCGGGACTAGGAGGGGGAGGGACATCCGAGCAGTACTTC.

The gene calls are TRBV7-8 and TRBJ1-5; tentatively, D is TRBD1 (6 bases). V lost 2 bases and J 5 bases, leaving 16 bases between the germline ends. Germline CDR1 is SGHVS and CDR2 is FQNEAQ. The CDR3 has 16 amino acids. In DNA form, the CDR3 reads TGTGCCAGCAGCTTATCCGACCGGGACACCGATCAGCCCCAGCATTTT. Protein: CASSLSDRDTDQPQHF.

The chain employs TRBV11-2 and TRBJ1-4, with D possibly TRBD1 on 5 matching bases. CDR3 length: 15 residues. Trimming left V 1 base short and J 3 bases short, with 9 bases between. The germline V gene encodes CDR1 SGHAT and CDR2 FQNNGV. In DNA form, the CDR3 reads TGTGCCAGCAGCTTAGGAGGGGTCTCTAATGAAAAACTGTTTTTT. The encoded protein is CASSLGGVSNEKLFF.

The chain links TRBV11-2 to TRBJ1-2; D ambiguous. There are 13 residues in the CDR3. Trimming pared 2 bases from V and 7 bases from J, leaving 11 bases between. Germline V CDR1 and CDR2: SGHAT, FQNNGV. The CDR3 loop reads CASSLRAKGGYTF. The CDR3 DNA is TGTGCCAGCAGCTTACGGGCGAAGGGTGGCTACACCTTC. Full variable domain (rest looked up from reference TRBV11-2 and TRBJ1-2): EAGVAQSPRYKIIEKRQSVAFWCNPISGHATLYWYQQILGQGPKLLIQFQNNGVVDDSQLPKDRFSAERLKGVDSTLKIQPAKLEDSAVYLCASSLRAKGGYTFGSGTRLTVV.

This clone has just one count. V is TRBV21-1 and J is TRBJ2-7; the table's D call TRBD1 went unverified against the DNA. TRBV21-1 is a pseudogene. This CDR3 has 19 amino acids. CDR3 DNA: TGTGCCAGCAGGGTGGGTCTGGGCAGGGTAGTATTATCAGGGGACGAGCAGTACTTC. Translating gives CASRVGLGRVVLSGDEQYF.

The V gene is TRBV3-1 (or the pseudogene TRBV3-2), the J gene TRBJ2-7; D gene ambiguous. V gave up 0 bases and J gave up 9 bases, with 0 bases separating them. Germline CDR1 and CDR2: LGHDT and YNNKEL (reference sequence). There are 9 residues in the CDR3. The CDR3 DNA reads as TGTGCCAGCAGCCAAGAGCAGTACTTC. It yields the protein CASSQEQYF.